This T cell receptor beta chain derives from a study of shared T cell receptors in the human thymus. The CDR3 has 15 residues. Germline assignment: CDR1 MNHNS and CDR2 SASEGT. With 1 base clipped from V and 0 bases from J, the junction kept 2 bases outside the gene matches. Sequencing used immunoSEQ multiplex PCR; TCRdb keeps in-frame clones, though not all of them. The data hold some 400,000 clones, with around 93% observed a single time. The chain joins TRBV6-1 to TRBJ2-5; 7 bases map to TRBD1. Sequencing was carried out using thymocytes. The receptor's source is a human donor. The CDR3 nucleotides read TGTGCCAGCAGTGAAGGTACAGGGGACCAAGAGACCCAGTACTTC. Translated: CASSEGTGDQETQYF.